This T cell receptor (beta chain) was found in a study of response to subunit inactivated influenza vaccine (dated by TCRdb to the late 2010s). Regarding the study in general: Deep quantitative T cell receptor repertoire profiling was used in the study to track responses to a trivalent subunit inactivated influenza vaccine. On the study overall, not on this receptor specifically: The authors proposed that each seasonal influenza vaccination may bring in only a limited number of new T cells.

This clonotype has more than one count but fewer than ten. What antigen it recognizes has not been identified. One junction end does not reproduce the germline sequence, and a read error may be involved. Receptor libraries were prepared by RT-PCR. Sequencing was performed on an Illumina HiSeq 2500. The public reads were reanalyzed by TCRdb: fastp trimming at Q25, MiXCR alignment, in-frame beta chains only. Records with the same CDR3 protein are collapsed into one entry carrying the most frequent genes and DNA. Present in this sample are hundreds of thousands of distinct CDR3 sequences, 15% to 17% of which were seen just once. The ten top clones hold 9.5% to 13% of the sample. The receptor comes from a middle-aged man who received an inactivated influenza vaccine. Donor details come from another sample of the same person, matched by shared clones. Sequenced here: PBMCs from blood, sampled 11 to 12 days after vaccination.

The bases read TGTGCCAGCACCTTAGGTCTCAGCTATGGCTACACCTTC. It codes for CASTLGLSYGYTF. The chain joins TRBV7-2 to TRBJ1-2; the D gene remains uncertain. There are 13 amino acids in the CDR3, from cysteine to phenylalanine inclusive. This entry keeps only the CDR3 DNA: 39 bases, framed from base 1. Taken from the germline V gene, the CDR1 and CDR2 loops are SGHTA and FQGNSA.